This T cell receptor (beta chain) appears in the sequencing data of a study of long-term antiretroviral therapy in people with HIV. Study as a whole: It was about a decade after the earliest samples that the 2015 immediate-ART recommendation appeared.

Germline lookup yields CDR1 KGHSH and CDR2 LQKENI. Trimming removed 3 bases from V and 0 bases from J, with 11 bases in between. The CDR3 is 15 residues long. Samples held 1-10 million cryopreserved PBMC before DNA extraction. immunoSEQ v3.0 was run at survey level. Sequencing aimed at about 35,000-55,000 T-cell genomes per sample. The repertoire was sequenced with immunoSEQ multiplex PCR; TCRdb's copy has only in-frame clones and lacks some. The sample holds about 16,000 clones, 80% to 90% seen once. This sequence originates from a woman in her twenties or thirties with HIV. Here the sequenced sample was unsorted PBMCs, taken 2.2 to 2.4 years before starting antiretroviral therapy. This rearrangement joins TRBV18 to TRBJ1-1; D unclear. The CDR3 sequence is CASSPEQILNTEAFF. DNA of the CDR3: TGTGCCAGCTCACCGGAACAGATACTGAACACTGAAGCTTTCTTT.